A single sample is the source of the 32 T cell receptor beta chains below, sequenced in a study of blood T cells in healthy people across ages. It was with a sample-barcoded 5' primer and a J-beta primer mix that a second PCR of roughly 6 to 12 cycles was run. TCRdb itself ran the 5' RACE reads through MiXCR, one entry per CDR3 protein. The sample holds approximately 810,000 distinct CDR3 sequences, roughly 26% seen once. Sequencing was carried out using blood. These receptor sequences come from an elderly woman in good health.

This clonotype was detected ten times or more. The rearrangement links TRBV30 to TRBJ2-5; D unclear. Trimming took 0 bases from V and 1 from J, leaving 6 bases between them. The CDR3 has 13 residues. The germline V gene has CDR1 GTSNPN and CDR2 SVGIG (reference sequence). The CDR3 coding sequence is TGTGCCTGGAGTGTACCGAGCCAAGAGACCCAGTACTTC. Translating it yields CAWSVPSQETQYF.

Remarks on this clonotype: A read error is possible here, since a much larger clone lies one base away. This chain joins TRBV5-1 and TRBJ2-1; the D gene is possibly TRBD1 (6 bases). The DNA end favors TRBJ2-7, so the J call may be wrong. Germline V gives CDR1 SGHRS, CDR2 YFSETQ. The length of the CDR3 is 15 residues. This chain's CDR3 is CASSSSGGSYNEQYF. The CDR3 nucleotides are TGCGCCAGCAGCTCCAGTGGGGGCTCCTACAATGAGCAGTACTTC.

This clonotype has just one count. The junction departs from germline at one end; a sequencing error may be responsible. This chain links TRBV3-1 with TRBJ1-2, with 7 bases aligning to TRBD1. Germline loops: CDR1 LGHDT, CDR2 YNNKEL (reference sequence). The CDR3 contains 14 residues. The DNA for the CDR3 is TGTGCCGGCAGCCTCGGACAGGTCGACTATGGCTACACCTTC. This sequence encodes CAGSLGQVDYGYTF. Drawing the rest from reference TRBV3-1 and TRBJ1-2, the complete variable domain is DTAVSQTPKYLVTQMGNDKSIKCEQNLGHDTMYWYKQDSKKFLKIMFSYNNKELIINETVPNRFSPKSPDKAHLNLHINSLELGDSAVYFCAGSLGQVDYGYTFGSGTRLTVV.

The chain is built from TRBV5-1 and TRBJ1-4; 7 bases fit TRBD1. V lost 7 bases and J lost 5; bases outside the gene matches: 5. This CDR3 spans 13 amino acids. CDR1 is SGHRS, CDR2 YFSETQ, per germline. The CDR3 DNA reads TGCGCCAGCTCGACAGGGAAGAATGAAAAACTGTTTTTT. Protein product: CASSTGKNEKLFF.

This clonotype was counted ten times or more. The V and J genes are TRBV5-1 and TRBJ2-6, with 8 bases matching TRBD2. Losses at the gene ends were 3 bases for V and 0 bases for J; bases not matched to a gene: 2. The CDR3 runs to 16 residues. Germline CDR1 SGHRS, CDR2 YFSETQ. CDR3 DNA sequence: TGCGCCAGCAGCTACGGGACTAGCTCTGGGGCCAACGTCCTGACTTTC. Its translation: CASSYGTSSGANVLTF.

V gene TRBV5-1 combines with J gene TRBJ1-1; 7 bases fit TRBD1. The germline V gene encodes CDR1 SGHRS and CDR2 YFSETQ. The CDR3 is 15 residues long. Losses at the gene ends were 0 bases for V and 4 bases for J; bases not matched to a gene: 6. CDR3 region: CASSLDRGTGTEAFF. The CDR3 nucleotides read TGCGCCAGCAGCTTGGACAGGGGTACGGGCACTGAAGCTTTCTTT.

V and J are TRBV27 and TRBJ1-1, with TRBD1 as a possible D gene (5 bases). CDR3 length: 14 residues. Germline V gene data show CDR1 as MNHEY and CDR2 as SMNVEV (reference sequence). Trimming pared 4 bases from V and 4 bases from J, leaving 13 bases between. The DNA for the CDR3 is TGTGCCAGCAGTTCCCTGGGGGGGTTCACTGAAGCTTTCTTT. Amino acids: CASSSLGGFTEAFF.

V and J are TRBV29-1 and TRBJ1-1; possibly TRBD1 for D (5 bases). There are 13 residues in the CDR3. Germline V gives CDR1 SQVTM, CDR2 ANQGSEA. The V gene lost 1 base and the J gene lost 0 bases, with 6 bases spanning the gap. The CDR3 sequence: CSVEVQVNTEAFF. CDR3 nucleotide sequence: TGCAGCGTTGAAGTACAGGTGAACACTGAAGCTTTCTTT.

As concerns this clonotype: This sequence may be a read error, since a much larger clone differs from it by one base. The chain combines TRBV7-2 with TRBJ1-6; TRBD1 agrees at 7 bases. CDR1 is SGHTA and CDR2 is FQGNSA in the germline V gene. This CDR3 region has 14 residues. This CDR3 reads CASETGPYNSPPHF. CDR3 coding DNA: TGTGCCAGCGAGACAGGGCCCTATAATTCACCCCCCCACTTT.

This clonotype was seen only a few times. This rearrangement joins TRBV7-9 to TRBJ2-1; 7 bases are shared with TRBD2. CDR3 length: 13 residues. The junction had 11 bases not matched to a gene; V was cut back by 4 bases and J by 14 bases. CDR1 SEHNR and CDR2 FQNEAQ come from the germline V gene (reference sequence). The CDR3 DNA follows: TGTGCCAGCAGCTCCTCGGGGGGTTACGAGAAGTTCTTC. Amino acids: CASSSSGGYEKFF. The complete variable domain, with remaining parts taken from reference TRBV7-9 and TRBJ2-1, reads DTGVSQNPRHKITKRGQNVTFRCDPISEHNRLYWYRQTLGQGPEFLTYFQNEAQLEKSRLLSDRFSAERPKGSFSTLEIQRTEQGDSAMYLCASSSSGGYEKFFGPGTRLTVL.

This clonotype was recorded at least ten times. The chain has TRBV20-1 and TRBJ2-1, with D perhaps TRBD1 or TRBD2 (7 bases each). V lost 3 bases, J lost 9 bases, and 18 bases lay in between. Germline V gene sequence: CDR1 DFQATT, CDR2 SNEGSKA (reference sequence). This CDR3 comprises 14 residues. The CDR3: CSARGGGHSSEQFF. CDR3 nucleotide sequence: TGCAGTGCTAGGGGAGGGGGCCACTCGAGTGAGCAGTTCTTC.

The chain has TRBV3-1 and TRBJ2-7, with D possibly TRBD2 on 6 matching bases. The V end was cut by 1 base, the J end by 1 base, with 14 bases between. Germline-derived CDR1 and CDR2 are LGHDT and YNNKEL (reference sequence). CDR3 length: 16 amino acids. The DNA of the CDR3 is TGTGCCAGCAGCCAAGCCAGACGCGCGGGGTCCTACGAGCAGTACTTC. As protein: CASSQARRAGSYEQYF.

This clonotype showed up just a few times. The rearrangement uses TRBV5-6 and TRBJ2-7; 10 positions agree with TRBD1. This CDR3 contains 20 residues. Losses at the gene ends were 0 bases for V and 7 bases for J; bases not matched to a gene: 22. Per the germline V gene, CDR1 is SGHDT and CDR2 is YYEEEE. The CDR3, as DNA: TGTGCCAGCAGCTTGGAGGGACAGGGGCGTCGAATTTTTGGATTCAATGAGCAGTACTTC. Its protein is CASSLEGQGRRIFGFNEQYF.

This clonotype was found many times. The chain recombines TRBV3-1 with TRBJ2-4; no reliable D call. The ends were cut back, 0 bases at V and 6 bases at J, with 9 bases in the middle. The length of the CDR3 is 14 residues. Per the germline V gene, CDR1 is LGHDT and CDR2 is YNNKEL (reference sequence). The CDR3 loop reads CASSQEPSLNIQYF. The CDR3 coding sequence is TGTGCCAGCAGCCAAGAACCCTCCTTAAACATTCAGTACTTC. The variable domain in full, with the rest retrieved from reference TRBV3-1 and TRBJ2-4, is DTAVSQTPKYLVTQMGNDKSIKCEQNLGHDTMYWYKQDSKKFLKIMFSYNNKELIINETVPNRFSPKSPDKAHLNLHINSLELGDSAVYFCASSQEPSLNIQYFGAGTRLSVL.

This clonotype was detected ten times or more. V and J are TRBV20-1 and TRBJ1-5; TRBD1 matches at 11 bases. With 0 bases clipped from V and 4 bases from J, the junction kept 2 bases outside the gene matches. The CDR3 covers 15 residues. Germline V CDR1 and CDR2: DFQATT, SNEGSKA (reference sequence). The CDR3 bases are TGCAGTGCTAGAGAGGGACAGGGGGGAAATCAGCCCCAGCATTTT. Translation gives CSAREGQGGNQPQHF.

This clonotype was detected only a few times. A much larger clone is a single base away; this may be a read error. The chain couples TRBV5-1 to TRBJ2-5; D is possibly TRBD1 or TRBD2 (5 bases each). Germline V lookup: CDR1 SGHRS, CDR2 YFSETQ. Trimming took off 4 bases at V and 11 bases at J, with 21 bases between the two ends. The CDR3 is 14 amino acids. CDR3 sequence: CASSGPGTRDEQYF. CDR3 sequence (DNA): TGCGCCAGCAGCGGACCAGGGACCAGGGATGAGCAGTACTTC.

This chain connects TRBV7-2 to TRBJ2-4; D possibly corresponds to TRBD1 (5 bases). The V end lost 2 bases, the J end lost 13 bases, and 15 bases lay between the germline ends. The CDR3 has 13 amino acids. The germline V gene encodes CDR1 SGHTA and CDR2 FQGNSA. The CDR3 loop reads CASSLPQGSEQYF. The CDR3 nucleotides are TGTGCCAGCAGCTTACCCCAGGGTTCGGAGCAGTACTTC.

This clonotype has at least ten counts. The rearrangement joins TRBV7-2 to TRBJ1-1, with a tentative D call TRBD1 (6 bases). Germline CDR1 is SGHTA and CDR2 is FQGNSA. Between the trimmed V and J ends, which lost 4 bases and 1 base, there was a span of 13 bases. This CDR3 is 15 amino acids long. The CDR3 region has the DNA TGTGCCAGCAGCTCGGGGGGCGCAGCGAACACTGAAGCTTTCTTT. Translated, it gives CASSSGGAANTEAFF. Combining the CDR3 with reference TRBV7-2 and TRBJ1-1 gives the whole variable domain GAGVSQSPSNKVTEKGKDVELRCDPISGHTALYWYRQSLGQGLEFLIYFQGNSAPDKSGLPSDRFSAERTGGSVSTLTIQRTQQEDSAVYLCASSSGGAANTEAFFGQGTRLTVV.

This clonotype was observed a few times. The chain joins TRBV7-2 to TRBJ2-2; the match to TRBD2 covers 7 bases. Germline CDR1 reads SGHTA; CDR2 reads FQGNSA. Trimming at V came to 5 bases and at J to 7 bases, leaving 7 bases not matched to a gene. CDR3 length: 14 amino acids. CDR3: CASSPGEGIGELFF. The DNA of the CDR3 is TGTGCCAGCAGCCCCGGGGAGGGGATCGGGGAGCTGTTTTTT.

This clonotype was detected ten times or more. The chain recombines TRBV13 with TRBJ2-7; no reliable D call. The CDR3 covers 14 residues. V was cut by 2 bases and J by 2 bases, with 10 bases left in between. CDR1 PRHDT and CDR2 FYEKMQ come from the germline V gene (reference sequence). CDR3 sequence (DNA): TGTGCCAGCAGCTTATCAGACGTTACCTACGAGCAGTACTTC. It encodes CASSLSDVTYEQYF.

The sample holds many counts of this clonotype. V gene TRBV20-1 combines with J gene TRBJ2-3; D not certain. V was pared by 6 bases and J by 3 bases, with 13 bases between. This CDR3 region has 13 residues. The germline V gene has CDR1 DFQATT and CDR2 SNEGSKA (reference sequence). CDR3 coding DNA: TGCAGTGCAACCTTGGGGAAAACAGATACGCAGTATTTT. Its translation: CSATLGKTDTQYF.

This clonotype was seen at least ten times. The chain has TRBV4-1 and TRBJ2-1; no clear D. The CDR3 loop spans 16 amino acids. CDR1 is MGHRA and CDR2 is YSYEKL in the germline V gene. V was trimmed by 0 bases and J by 7 bases, leaving 16 bases between them. CDR3 region: CASSQDLGRFENEQFF. CDR3 sequence (DNA): TGCGCCAGCAGCCAAGATCTCGGACGGTTCGAAAATGAGCAGTTCTTC.

This chain links TRBV20-1 with TRBJ2-1; TRBD1 aligns across 8 bases. The CDR3 totals 14 residues. The germline CDR1 and CDR2 sequences are DFQATT and SNEGSKA (reference sequence). The V segment lost 1 base and the J segment 9 bases; nucleotides outside the gene matches: 8. The CDR3 protein is CSARAQQGGGEQFF. The CDR3 region has the DNA TGCAGTGCTAGAGCCCAACAGGGGGGTGGTGAGCAGTTCTTC.

This clonotype was seen many times. The V gene is TRBV7-2, the J gene TRBJ2-7; the match to TRBD2 covers 10 bases. The germline V gene has CDR1 SGHTA and CDR2 FQGNSA. CDR3 length equals 16 residues. V shed 0 bases and J 6 bases; nucleotides not matched to a gene: 8. CDR3 in amino acids: CASSLAQRGGGGEQYF. The DNA for the CDR3 is TGTGCCAGCAGCTTAGCCCAGCGGGGGGGCGGAGGCGAGCAGTACTTC.

This clonotype was counted once. The genes are TRBV5-1 and TRBJ2-5; D is possibly TRBD2 (7 bases). Germline V gives CDR1 SGHRS, CDR2 YFSETQ. This CDR3 region has 16 residues. V was trimmed by 4 bases and J by 5 bases, leaving 21 bases between them. Here the CDR3 reads CASSTITGPGRETQYF. The CDR3 nucleotides read TGCGCCAGCAGCACCATTACAGGGCCCGGGAGGGAGACCCAGTACTTC.

This clonotype has a count of ten or more. The V and J genes are TRBV20-1 and TRBJ2-1; D might be TRBD2 (6 bases). CDR3 length: 16 residues. The germline V and J ends were trimmed by 0 bases and 0 bases, with 12 bases remaining between them. Germline CDR1 DFQATT, CDR2 SNEGSKA (reference sequence). CDR3 in DNA: TGCAGTGCTAGAGATTGGCGGGGTAGCTCCTACAATGAGCAGTTCTTC. As protein: CSARDWRGSSYNEQFF.

The CDR3 nucleotides are TGTGCCAGCAGTTTTGCGGTGACCGGGGAGCTGTTTTTT. Protein: CASSFAVTGELFF. This chain links TRBV28 with TRBJ2-2, with D uncertain. CDR3 length equals 13 residues. Germline CDR1 reads MDHEN; CDR2 reads SYDVKM. V lost 3 bases to trimming and J lost 5 bases, with 7 bases between them.

This clonotype has ten or more counts. This chain uses TRBV20-1 with TRBJ2-3; TRBD2 aligns across 14 bases. The germline CDR1 and CDR2 sequences are DFQATT and SNEGSKA (reference sequence). Trimming removed 1 base from V and 4 bases from J; junction bases left unmatched: 4. The length of the CDR3 is 16 residues. CDR3 loop: CSARGLAGGHPDTQYF. CDR3 bases: TGCAGTGCTAGAGGACTAGCGGGGGGGCACCCAGATACGCAGTATTTT.

The chain combines TRBV21-1 with TRBJ1-1; no check of the table's D call, TRBD1, against the DNA was made. TRBV21-1 is a documented pseudogene. The CDR3 spans 18 residues. CDR3 amino acids: CASSKEGPRTGGHTEAFF. The CDR3 DNA reads TGTGCCAGCAGCAAAGAAGGGCCTAGGACAGGGGGCCATACTGAAGCTTTCTTT.

This clonotype was counted a few times. The V and J genes are TRBV6-6 and TRBJ1-6, with D uncertain. Germline V gene sequence: CDR1 MNHNY, CDR2 SVGAGI (reference sequence). This CDR3 has 15 amino acids. V lost 6 bases and J lost 7, with 16 bases in between. CDR3 region: CASSPSSQWNSPLHF. The CDR3, as DNA: TGTGCCAGCAGCCCCTCCTCACAGTGGAATTCACCCCTCCACTTT.

Only a few counts were recorded for this clonotype. Given a much more abundant clone one base away, this may be a read error. This chain uses TRBV20-1 with TRBJ2-5; weak D call: TRBD1 (6 bases). The germline V gene encodes CDR1 DFQATT and CDR2 SNEGSKA (reference sequence). The CDR3 consists of 13 residues. V was cut by 6 bases and J by 7 bases, with 18 bases left in between. The CDR3 sequence is CSAPQGSRGTQYF. For the CDR3, the DNA is TGCAGTGCACCCCAGGGGTCCAGGGGGACCCAGTACTTC.

The chain couples TRBV12-3 or TRBV12-4 to TRBJ2-3; a possible D gene is TRBD2 (6 bases). V shed 6 bases and J shed 6 bases, with 16 bases lying between them. The CDR3 is 14 amino acids. The CDR3, as DNA: TGTGCCAGCAGCATCGGACTAAGGGGTGATACGCAGTATTTT. Amino acids: CASSIGLRGDTQYF.